This is a list of T cell receptor beta chains from one sample in a study of regulatory T cells in long-lasting Graves disease. TCRdb ran MiXCR on the multiplex PCR reads and lists one entry per CDR3 protein. There are about 430,000 distinct CDR3 sequences in the sample; around a fifth occur only once, and 13% to 15% lies in the top ten. This specimen was peripheral blood mononuclear cells (PBMCs), taken when the disease was refractory, from a patient treated with antithyroid drugs. All receptors derive from a female donor with Graves disease. CDR3s include the opening cysteine and the closing phenylalanine or tryptophan. A D gene is named only where the DNA matches it firmly. Clone size is shown for a subset of rows, as once, few, many or a class of expanded clone.

d_call	clone_size	v_call	j_call	cdr3_nt	cdr3_aa
TRBD1	many	TRBV19	TRBJ1-1	TGTGCCAGTAGTGTACAGGGGATTAACACTGAAGCTTTCTTT	CASSVQGINTEAFF
-	few	TRBV5-1	TRBJ2-2	TGCGCCAGCAGCAGAGAACAGCACACCGGGGAGCTGTTTTTT	CASSREQHTGELFF
-	-	TRBV3-1	TRBJ2-3	TGTGCCAGCAGCACAAGATACTCCGCGGACAGAATCGGGCAGTATTTT	CASSTRYSADRIGQYF
-	-	TRBV27	TRBJ1-1	TGTGCCAGCAGTTTATCGTGGGGTCGCACTGAAGCTTTCTTT	CASSLSWGRTEAFF
TRBD2	-	TRBV20-1	TRBJ2-5	TGCAGTGCTAGATTAGCGGGAGGTCTAGAGACCCAGTACTTC	CSARLAGGLETQYF
-	-	TRBV3-1	TRBJ2-2	TGTGCCAGCAGCCAAGCGGGGGTGACCGGGGAGCTGTTTTTT	CASSQAGVTGELFF
-	many	TRBV12-3/TRBV12-4	TRBJ1-4	TGTGCCAGCAGTTTATCGGGGTTTGGTGAAAAACTGTTTTTT	CASSLSGFGEKLFF
-	few	TRBV12-3/TRBV12-4	TRBJ2-6	TGTGCCAGCAATCACCGAGCTGGGAGCTCTGGGGCCAACGTCCTGACTTTC	CASNHRAGSSGANVLTF
-	many	TRBV28	TRBJ2-7	TGTGCCAGCAGCCTACTAGCCGACGAGCAGTACTTC	CASSLLADEQYF
TRBD2	-	TRBV16	TRBJ2-7	TGTGCCAGCAGCCAATCAGGCGGGAGGGCCTTCTCCGAGCAGTACTTC	CASSQSGGRAFSEQYF
TRBD1	few	TRBV5-1	TRBJ2-7	TGCGCCAGCAGCCAATGGGACAGGGTCTCCTACGAGCAGTACTTC	CASSQWDRVSYEQYF
-	many	TRBV29-1	TRBJ2-7	TGCAGCGTTCGGGGGGGGGACAGCTACGAGCAGTACTTC	CSVRGGDSYEQYF
-	few	TRBV19	TRBJ1-6	TGTGCCAGTAGTGAGGTTTGGAATTCACCCCTCCACTTT	CASSEVWNSPLHF
-	many	TRBV4-1	TRBJ2-7	TGCGCCAGCAGCCAAGATCCGGGAAGCCTCCTCATCGACGAGCAGTACTTC	CASSQDPGSLLIDEQYF
-	many	TRBV15	TRBJ1-2	TGTGCCACGCAGGGTGGTGGGGGTTCCTTCTATGGCTACACCTTC	CATQGGGGSFYGYTF
-	many	TRBV20-1	TRBJ2-4	TGCAGTGCTAGAGACGGAGAGATAGCCAAAAACATTCAGTACTTC	CSARDGEIAKNIQYF
-	many	TRBV5-1	TRBJ1-4	TGCGCCAGCAGCCCATCCGGGACAATGTTAGAAAAACTGTTTTTT	CASSPSGTMLEKLFF
TRBD2	once	TRBV11-2	TRBJ2-1	TGTGCCAGCACCCTACCGGGAGGGGTTGAGCAGTTCTTC	CASTLPGGVEQFF
-	-	TRBV27	TRBJ1-1	TGTGCCAGCAGTTTTTTAATGAACACTGAAGCTTTCTTT	CASSFLMNTEAFF
-	many	TRBV28	TRBJ2-7	TGTGCCAGCGGGTCTCGCCAGGTCTACGAGCAGTACTTC	CASGSRQVYEQYF
TRBD1	few	TRBV2	TRBJ2-2	TGTGCCAGACAGGGGGGAAAAACCGGGGAGCTGTTTTTT	CARQGGKTGELFF
-	many	TRBV13	TRBJ1-6	TGTGCCAGCAGCCCCGGGCCTACAGGGCCCAATTCACCCCTCCACTTT	CASSPGPTGPNSPLHF
-	-	TRBV11-2	TRBJ2-7	TGTGCCAGCAGCTTGGCGCTGGTACCCTACGAGCAGTACTTC	CASSLALVPYEQYF
-	many	TRBV28	TRBJ2-7	TGTGCCAGCAGTTTCTGGGCTGGGGAGCAGTACTTC	CASSFWAGEQYF
-	-	TRBV3-1	TRBJ2-3	TGTGCCAGCAGCTTACAGGGACCGAAGGGAGATACGCAGTATTTT	CASSLQGPKGDTQYF
-	-	TRBV5-1	TRBJ2-5	TGCGCCAGCAGCTCAGCTAGGACCGGGGAGACCCAGTACTTC	CASSSARTGETQYF
-	many	TRBV6-1	TRBJ2-7	TGTGCCAGCAGCAAAAACACCCTTGGCTACGAGCAGTACTTC	CASSKNTLGYEQYF
-	many	TRBV11-2	TRBJ1-4	TGTGCCAGCAGCTTAGTGCCTACAACTAATGAAAAACTGTTTTTT	CASSLVPTTNEKLFF
-	many	TRBV29-1	TRBJ2-5	TGCAGCGGCGGGACAGTGCCCCAAGAGACCCAGTACTTC	CSGGTVPQETQYF
-	few	TRBV20-1	TRBJ2-7	TGCAGTGCCACCCGAAGGGACACATTCTCCTACGAGCAGTACTTC	CSATRRDTFSYEQYF
TRBD2	-	TRBV7-2	TRBJ2-5	TGTGCCAGCAGCTTAAGTGCCGGGGGGGGGACCCAGTACTTC	CASSLSAGGGTQYF
TRBD2	many	TRBV11-2	TRBJ2-2	TGTGCCAGCAGCTTCGGACTAGCGAGGACCGGGGAGCTGTTTTTT	CASSFGLARTGELFF
TRBD2	-	TRBV20-1	TRBJ2-7	TGCAGTGCTAGGGCGGAGAGCGGGACCTACGAGCAGTACTTC	CSARAESGTYEQYF
TRBD2	-	TRBV6-2/TRBV6-3	TRBJ2-1	TGTGCCAGCAGTCACAATCCCAACCGACTAGCGGGAGGGTACAATGAGCAGTTCTTC	CASSHNPNRLAGGYNEQFF
-	many	TRBV28	TRBJ1-6	TGTGCCAGCTGGGGGAGCTCCTATAATTCACCCCTCCACTTT	CASWGSSYNSPLHF
-	many	TRBV29-1	TRBJ2-5	TGCAGCGTTAAGGGGGCGCGGGAGGTGGAGACCCAGTACTTC	CSVKGAREVETQYF
TRBD1	many	TRBV6-9	TRBJ2-2	TGTGCCAGCAGTTATGGGGACAGGAACACCGGGGAGCTGTTTTTT	CASSYGDRNTGELFF